This record covers a single T cell receptor beta chain. The record originates from a study of blood T cell repertoires in COVID-19. Sequencing was performed with immunoSEQ multiplex PCR; in TCRdb, only in-frame clones are kept and a portion is missing. Of roughly 130,000 clones listed, around 82% were seen once; the top ten hold around 13%. The CDR3 sequence is 17 residues long. CDR1 and CDR2 from the germline V gene are PRHDT and FYEKMQ (reference sequence). V lost 4 bases and J 0 bases, leaving 16 bases between the germline ends. What was sequenced was peripheral blood. V and J are TRBV13 and TRBJ1-3; a weak D match, TRBD1 (5 bases). The TCR sequence derives from a woman aged 25 to 39 who had recovered from COVID-19. This CDR3 reads CASSSYRQGNSGNTIYF. Here the CDR3 DNA reads TGTGCCAGCAGCTCTTACAGGCAGGGAAACTCTGGAAACACCATATATTTT.